This TCR beta chain was recorded in a study of cytomegalovirus exposure and HLA in healthy donors. Study-wide points: It was reported in a later analysis that an Asian-associated ancestry cluster showed fewer N-insertions than the 666-donor mean. According to the study, around 160 TCR beta chains were cytomegalovirus-associated.

Researchers ran the PCR with 60 Vbeta and 13 Jbeta primers. This table comes from immunoSEQ multiplex PCR, and its TCRdb copy is limited to in-frame clones, with some not included. The sample lists about 94,000 clones; 79% were seen once. Donors likely had unrecorded immune exposures despite being nominally healthy when sampled. This clone is a singleton in its sample. Its specificity is unknown. Material for sequencing was PBMCs. The clonotype comes from a woman aged 40 to 55 in good health and CMV-seronegative.

The CDR3, as DNA: TGCGCCAGCAGCCAAGATTCCCCCGGGACAGGAGGATACGGCTACACCTTC. Its translation is CASSQDSPGTGGYGYTF. This chain links TRBV4-3 with TRBJ1-2, with 8 bases matching TRBD1. The CDR3 contains 17 residues. Trimming took 0 bases from V and 8 from J; bases not matched to a gene: 14. Germline lookup yields CDR1 LGHNA and CDR2 YSLEER.